A single sample gave rise to the 28 T cell receptor beta chains below, sequenced in a study of T cell clonality in common variable immunodeficiency. The method was immunoSEQ multiplex PCR; TCRdb's version includes in-frame clones alone and lacks a portion of them. The table lists about 64,000 clones, with no singletons. The material sequenced was peripheral blood mononuclear cells. The receptors were sampled from a person between 18 and 69 years old in good health.

This clone was detected many times. The read gets to within 3 residues of the CDR3 end, and the germline J gene fills in the rest. The chain employs TRBV29-1 and TRBJ2-1; a weak D match, TRBD1 (6 bases). The CDR3 spans 12 residues. Trimming left V 8 bases short and J 7 bases short, with 15 bases between. CDR1 is SQVTM and CDR2 is ANQGSEA in the germline V gene. Here the CDR3 reads CSLRTRGNEQFF. The sequenced CDR3 bases are TGCAGCTTACGAACCAGGGGTAATGAG.

In its sample, this clone was seen many times. From the germline J gene comes the end of the CDR3, since the read stops 3 residues before it. The chain has TRBV7-8 and TRBJ1-2, with 7 bases that match TRBD1. The length of the CDR3 is 14 residues. Germline V gene sequence: CDR1 SGHVS, CDR2 FQNEAQ. V lost 0 bases to trimming and J lost 3 bases; unmatched junction nucleotides: 1. CDR3 sequence: CASSLAGGDYGYTF. CDR3 DNA, as far as it was read: TGTGCCAGCAGCTTAGCAGGGGGCGACTATGGC. Filled out from reference TRBV7-8 and TRBJ1-2, the complete variable domain reads GAGVSQSPRYKVAKRGQDVALRCDPISGHVSLFWYQQALGQGPEFLTYFQNEAQLDKSGLPSDRFFAERPEGSVSTLKIQRTQQEDSAVYLCASSLAGGDYGYTFGSGTRLTVV.

The sample holds many counts of this clone. The CDR3 end falls 3 residues outside the read, so it is completed with the germline J gene. The V call is TRBV28, the J call TRBJ2-2, with TRBD2 as a possible D gene (6 bases). Trimming removed 6 bases from V and 0 bases from J, with 14 bases in between. In germline, CDR1 is MDHEN, CDR2 SYDVKM. CDR3 size: 16 residues. CDR3: CASRPSGLTNTGELFF. The sequenced CDR3 bases are TGTGCCAGCAGACCCTCCGGACTAACGAACACCGGGGAG.

The sample holds many counts of this clone. The read falls 3 residues short of the CDR3 end, and the missing part is taken from the germline J gene. The rearrangement joins TRBV12-5 to TRBJ2-3; 8 nucleotides match TRBD2. Per the germline V gene, CDR1 is LGHNT and CDR2 is FRNRAP. CDR3 length: 14 amino acids. Trimming at V came to 9 bases and at J to 2 bases, leaving 7 bases not matched to a gene. This chain's CDR3 is CASRSGGNTDTQYF. The part of the CDR3 DNA that was read is TGTGCTAGCCGCAGCGGGGGCAACACAGATACG.

The sample holds many counts of this clone. With the read ending 3 residues before the CDR3 end, the germline J gene is used to fill in that end. The chain employs TRBV6-2 or TRBV6-3 and TRBJ2-3; TRBD2 is a possible D gene (5 bases). Trimming removed 2 bases at V and 1 base at J, with 10 bases between. Per the germline V gene, CDR1 is MNHEY and CDR2 is SVGEGT. The CDR3 runs to 15 residues. The CDR3 is CASSYEGLRTDTQYF. Incomplete CDR3 DNA: TGTGCCAGCAGTTACGAAGGACTCCGCACAGATACG.

This clone was detected ten times or more. The CDR3 end is not reached by the read, which stops 3 residues before it; the germline J gene fills it in. J is TRBJ2-5 and V is TRBV12-3 or TRBV12-4; D is perhaps TRBD1 (6 bases). V gave up 4 bases and J gave up 5 bases, with 11 bases separating them. The CDR3 has 13 amino acids. CDR3 protein: CASSSYRAETQYF. The sequenced part of the CDR3 DNA is TGTGCCAGCAGTTCCTACAGGGCGGAGACC.

The table lists this clone with many counts. From the germline J gene comes the end of the CDR3, since the read stops 3 residues before it. The V and J genes are TRBV28 and TRBJ1-4, with D perhaps matching TRBD1 (6 bases). Per the germline V gene, CDR1 is MDHEN and CDR2 is SYDVKM. There are 12 residues in the CDR3. The chain's CDR3 is CASSPPRGGLFF. The sequenced CDR3 bases are TGTGCCAGCAGTCCACCCAGGGGAGGA. Variable domain in full (rest from reference TRBV28 and TRBJ1-4): DVKVTQSSRYLVKRTGEKVFLECVQDMDHENMFWYRQDPGLGLRLIYFSYDVKMKEKGDIPEGYSVSREKKERFSLILESASTNQTSMYLCASSPPRGGLFFGSGTQLSVL.

This clone was counted many times. The CDR3 is cut off 3 residues early in the read; its end comes from the germline J gene. V and J are TRBV7-2 and TRBJ2-2, with D unresolved. With 0 bases removed from V and 2 bases from J, the gap between germline ends came to 7 bases. CDR1 and CDR2 from the germline V gene are SGHTA and FQGNSA. CDR3 length: 15 residues. This CDR3 is CASSLALGNTGELFF. Partial CDR3 DNA: TGTGCCAGCAGCTTAGCGCTAGGAAACACCGGGGAG.

This clone was detected ten times or more. Read sequence stops 3 residues before the CDR3 end, and the germline J gene provides the missing end. The V call is TRBV19, the J call TRBJ2-5; tentatively, D is TRBD1 (7 bases). There are 16 residues in the CDR3. Trimming pared 6 bases from V and 5 bases from J, leaving 22 bases between. From germline, CDR1 is LNHDA and CDR2 SQIVND (reference sequence). The chain's CDR3 is CASSPGSRVRGETQYF. The CDR3 DNA, read in part, is TGTGCCAGTAGCCCCGGGAGTAGGGTCAGGGGGGAGACC.

This clone was seen at least ten times. From the germline J gene comes the end of the CDR3, since the read stops 3 residues before it. The chain has TRBV29-1 and TRBJ2-7; 9 positions match TRBD1. Germline CDR1 is SQVTM and CDR2 is ANQGSEA. The CDR3 runs to 14 residues. The junction had 11 bases not matched to a gene; V was cut back by 5 bases and J by 6 bases. The CDR3 loop reads CSVRLGTGSLEQYF. CDR3 bases read: TGCAGCGTTCGATTGGGGACAGGGTCTCTCGAG.

This clone came up many times. Sequencing ends 3 residues short of the CDR3 end; the germline J gene provides the rest. The gene calls are TRBV7-9 and TRBJ2-1; D call uncertain. This CDR3 region has 14 residues. Trimming shortened V by 5 bases and J by 5 bases, and 13 bases separated the two germline ends. Germline V gene data show CDR1 as SEHNR and CDR2 as FQNEAQ (reference sequence). The CDR3 bases that were read are TGTGCCAGCAGCCCTGCCGACACCAACAATGAG. It specifies CASSPADTNNE. In full, the CDR3 reads CASSPADTNNEQFF.

This clone was counted only a few times. A junction end diverges from the germline sequence, so it may reflect a read error. The read ends 3 residues before the CDR3 terminus; that terminus is restored from the germline J gene. The chain uses TRBV20-1 and TRBJ2-3, with a weak D call TRBD1 (6 bases). CDR1 is DFQATT and CDR2 is SNEGSKA in the germline V gene (reference sequence). The CDR3 length is 15 residues. Partial CDR3 DNA: TGCAGTGCTAGAGACCCGACAGGACACACAGATGCG. Translation: CSARDPTGHTDA. The full CDR3 protein is CSARDPTGHTDAQYF.

This clone was seen many times. The DNA ends 3 residues before the CDR3 does, and the rest of the CDR3 is filled in from the germline J gene. V usage is TRBV20-1 and J usage is TRBJ2-6; 8 bases match TRBD1. The germline V gene has CDR1 DFQATT and CDR2 SNEGSKA (reference sequence). The junction had 1 base not matched to a gene; V was cut back by 1 base and J by 2 bases. The CDR3 runs 15 residues. Here the CDR3 reads CSARGQGTGANVLTF. CDR3 DNA (partial): TGCAGTGCTAGAGGACAGGGGACTGGGGCCAACGTC.

This clone was picked up many times. Read data end 3 residues before the CDR3 end; the end is taken from the germline J gene. The rearrangement joins TRBV7-3 to TRBJ2-3, with no clear D. CDR3 length: 13 amino acids. Germline assignment: CDR1 SGHTA and CDR2 FQGTGA. Trimming took off 5 bases at V and 5 bases at J, with 11 bases between the two ends. CDR3 DNA, as far as it was read: TGTGCCAGCAGCCCCTCGGTTGGAGATACG. Protein sequence: CASSPSVGDT. The whole CDR3 region reads CASSPSVGDTQYF.

To note about this clone: The sequenced fragment ends 3 residues before the CDR3 boundary, so the rest is inferred from the germline J gene. The chain couples TRBV11-1 to TRBJ2-2; D unresolved. The CDR3 runs to 14 residues. Deletions cut 2 bases from V and 5 bases from J, with 9 bases between. Looked up from germline, CDR1 is SGHAT and CDR2 is FQDESV (reference sequence). CDR3 DNA, as far as it was read: TGTGCCAGCAGCTTAAAGCTCGGGACCGGGGAG. It translates to CASSLKLGTGE. The whole CDR3 is CASSLKLGTGELFF.

In this sample, this clone turned up many times. The CDR3 loop reads CASSSTSTARETQYF. Incomplete CDR3 DNA: TGTGCCAGCAGTTCCACCTCTACCGCCCGTGAGACC. The V gene is TRBV28, the J gene TRBJ2-5, with unresolved D. The read terminates 3 residues ahead of where the CDR3 ends, so the germline J gene completes it. The CDR3 is made up of 15 amino acids. CDR1 and CDR2 from the germline V gene are MDHEN and SYDVKM. Between the trimmed V and J ends, which lost 4 bases and 5 bases, there was a span of 17 bases. The full variable domain, completed using reference TRBV28 and TRBJ2-5, is DVKVTQSSRYLVKRTGEKVFLECVQDMDHENMFWYRQDPGLGLRLIYFSYDVKMKEKGDIPEGYSVSREKKERFSLILESASTNQTSMYLCASSSTSTARETQYFGPGTRLLVL.

This clone was seen many times. The sequence runs out 3 residues before the end of the CDR3; the remainder is reconstructed from the germline J gene. This chain links TRBV27 with TRBJ1-1; perhaps TRBD1 as D (5 bases). The CDR3 sequence is 15 residues long. Trimming stripped 4 bases from V and 0 bases from J, with 12 bases between. Germline V gene data show CDR1 as MNHEY and CDR2 as SMNVEV (reference sequence). The CDR3: CASSSDRIMNTEAFF. CDR3 bases read: TGTGCCAGCAGTTCCGACAGAATCATGAACACTGAA.

This clone was picked up many times. The read terminates 3 residues ahead of where the CDR3 ends, so the germline J gene completes it. This chain uses TRBV9 with TRBJ2-7; possibly TRBD1 for D (6 bases). Germline CDR1 is SGDLS and CDR2 is YYNGEE. The ends were cut back, 4 bases at V and 2 bases at J, with 13 bases in the middle. The CDR3 contains 14 residues. The sequenced CDR3 bases are TGTGCCAGCAGCCCGGTGGGGGCCCCCTACGAG. As protein: CASSPVGAPYE. The CDR3, in full, reads CASSPVGAPYEQYF. The entire variable domain, with the rest obtained from reference TRBV9 and TRBJ2-7, is as follows: DSGVTQTPKHLITATGQRVTLRCSPRSGDLSVYWYQQSLDQGLQFLIQYYNGEERAKGNILERFSAQQFPDLHSELNLSSLELGDSALYFCASSPVGAPYEQYFGPGTRLTVT.

This clone was observed at least ten times. The sequence runs out 3 residues before the end of the CDR3; the remainder is reconstructed from the germline J gene. This sequence joins TRBV5-1 and TRBJ1-1; D is perhaps TRBD1 (5 bases). Between the trimmed V and J ends, which lost 3 bases and 1 base, there was a span of 10 bases. Germline values: CDR1 SGHRS, CDR2 YFSETQ. The CDR3 covers 14 residues. The CDR3: CASSSSTANTEAFF. CDR3 DNA, as far as it was read: TGCGCCAGCAGCTCGTCGACAGCGAACACTGAA.

This clone has ten or more counts. The read ends 3 residues before the CDR3 terminus; that terminus is restored from the germline J gene. The chain joins TRBV19 to TRBJ1-2, with D possibly being TRBD1 (6 bases). With 11 bases removed from V and 5 bases from J, the gap between germline ends came to 15 bases. Germline-derived CDR1 and CDR2 are LNHDA and SQIVND (reference sequence). The CDR3 totals 12 residues. This CDR3 is CASRDISYGYTF. The covered CDR3 bases are TGTGCCTCCCGGGACATCTCGTATGGC.

Of note for this clone: The CDR3 is cut off 3 residues early in the read; its end comes from the germline J gene. This chain connects TRBV19 to TRBJ1-2, with 7 bases aligning to TRBD1. Germline CDR1 LNHDA, CDR2 SQIVND (reference sequence). The CDR3 sequence is 15 residues long. CDR3 loop: CASSKGQPFLYDYTF. CDR3 bases read: TGTGCCAGTAGTAAGGGACAGCCCTTTCTCTACGAC. Variable domain in full (rest from reference TRBV19 and TRBJ1-2): DGGITQSPKYLFRKEGQNVTLSCEQNLNHDAMYWYRQDPGQGLRLIYYSQIVNDFQKGDIAEGYSVSREKKESFPLTVTSAQKNPTAFYLCASSKGQPFLYDYTFGSGTRLTVV.

This clone was picked up many times. The read ends 3 residues before the CDR3 terminus; that terminus is restored from the germline J gene. The genes are TRBV7-9 and TRBJ1-1, with 7 bases identical to TRBD1. The CDR3 sequence is 15 residues long. The V gene's germline CDR1 is SEHNR and CDR2 FQNEAQ (reference sequence). With 5 bases clipped from V and 0 bases from J, the junction kept 6 bases outside the gene matches. Partial CDR3 DNA: TGTGCCAGCAGCGCCGACAGGGCCATGAACACTGAA. This gives the protein CASSADRAMNTE. The full-length CDR3 reads as CASSADRAMNTEAFF.

This clone was observed many times. The read terminates 3 residues ahead of where the CDR3 ends, so the germline J gene completes it. The chain links TRBV19 to TRBJ1-6, with 7 bases aligning to TRBD1. The CDR3 consists of 16 residues. Per the germline V gene, CDR1 is LNHDA and CDR2 is SQIVND (reference sequence). V trimming: 5 bases; J trimming: 6 bases; junction bases outside the gene matches: 10. This chain's CDR3 is CASSPRLDRVNSPLHF. CDR3 bases read: TGTGCCAGTAGTCCAAGGCTCGACAGGGTTAATTCACCC.

This clone was seen repeatedly, ten times or more. Sequencing ends 3 residues short of the CDR3 end; the germline J gene provides the rest. The rearrangement uses TRBV5-6 and TRBJ1-4, with a tentative D call TRBD1 (5 bases). The CDR3 runs to 15 residues. V was pared by 0 bases and J by 8 bases, with 14 bases between. Germline lookup yields CDR1 SGHDT and CDR2 YYEEEE. CDR3 bases read: TGTGCCAGCAGCTTGGAGCGACAGAGAGGGGAAAAA. Residues: CASSLERQRGEK. The complete CDR3 reads CASSLERQRGEKLFF.

This clone showed up many times. The CDR3 reads CAWSGGVPGNTIYF. The covered CDR3 bases are TGTGCCTGGAGTGGGGGGGTCCCTGGAAACACC. The chain has TRBV30 and TRBJ1-3, with D perhaps TRBD1 (5 bases). The CDR3 end falls 3 residues outside the read, so it is completed with the germline J gene. Germline CDR1 is GTSNPN and CDR2 is SVGIG (reference sequence). V dropped 1 base and J dropped 2 bases, with 9 bases sitting between them. The CDR3 has 14 residues.

In this sample, this clone turned up many times. The CDR3 end lies 3 residues beyond the end of the read and is filled in from the germline J gene. This sequence joins TRBV29-1 and TRBJ2-3; perhaps TRBD2 as D (6 bases). Germline V gene sequence: CDR1 SQVTM, CDR2 ANQGSEA. This CDR3 region has 17 residues. V lost 1 base to trimming and J lost 4 bases, with 21 bases between them. The CDR3 DNA, read in part, is TGCAGCGTTGAAGTCCAGAAGGGACTCCCCGCCTCAGATACG. It codes for CSVEVQKGLPASDT. The whole CDR3 reads CSVEVQKGLPASDTQYF.

This clone appeared many times. Sequence at one end of the junction differs from germline and may be a read error. The DNA read from the CDR3 is TGTGCCAGCATCCCCAGGGTAGGGCCAGAGACG. Amino acid sequence: CASIPRVGPET. The entire CDR3 sequence reads CASIPRVGPETQYF. This rearrangement joins TRBV2 to TRBJ2-3; D might be TRBD1 (5 bases). With the read ending 3 residues before the CDR3 end, the germline J gene is used to fill in that end. The CDR3 spans 14 residues. The germline gives CDR1 SNHLY, CDR2 FYNNEI.

This clone was observed many times. The read terminates 3 residues before the CDR3 end, so the remaining end is supplied by the germline J gene. The genes are TRBV12-3 or TRBV12-4 and TRBJ2-3, with D possibly TRBD2 on 6 matching bases. V dropped 6 bases and J dropped 2 bases, with 12 bases sitting between them. The CDR3 contains 14 residues. CDR3 protein: CASRRRGNTDTQYF. CDR3 DNA, as far as it was read: TGTGCCAGCAGGAGGCGCGGGAACACAGATACG.